One sample yielded the 30 T cell receptor beta chains listed below, sequenced in a study of shared clonotypes between healthy human individuals (TCRdb year 2020). Receptor libraries were prepared by the immunoSEQ multiplex PCR assay. Drawn from immuneACCESS, this table holds only the in-frame rearrangements with V and J called that TCRdb kept. Clones are partly lost; checked studies trace under half to an unresolved V gene and leave the rest unexplained. This sample holds 800,000 or so clones; roughly 96% were observed only once. Together, the top ten hold around 0.21% of the sample. CD8 naive samples were obtained by positive selection for CCR7 among CD45RO-negative cells, yielding a CD45RA+CCR7+ population from which TemRA cells were excluded. The sequenced sample consisted of naive CD8+ T cells sorted from blood. Per the publication, the cell subset or site label means: CD45RA+CCR7+. The receptors were sampled from a man aged 25-40 years in good health.

The chain joins TRBV11-2 to TRBJ2-3; 8 bases agree with TRBD2. From germline, CDR1 is SGHAT and CDR2 FQNNGV. The CDR3 sequence is 18 residues long. V shed 0 bases and J 5 bases; nucleotides not matched to a gene: 13. In DNA, the CDR3 is TGTGCCAGCAGCTTAGATAGGCCTAGCGGGTGGGGAGGAGATACGCAGTATTTT. It yields the protein CASSLDRPSGWGGDTQYF.

The V call is TRBV4-3, the J call TRBJ1-4; D perhaps matches TRBD1 (6 bases). Trimming pared 0 bases from V and 7 bases from J, leaving 15 bases between. The CDR3 spans 16 residues. Germline V CDR1 and CDR2: LGHNA, YSLEER. As DNA, the CDR3 is TGCGCCAGCAGCCAAGATAATCGGGGGGCGCCTGAAAAACTGTTTTTT. It codes for CASSQDNRGAPEKLFF.

J is TRBJ1-5 and V is TRBV7-9, with 7 bases lining up with TRBD1. CDR1 is SEHNR and CDR2 is FQNEAQ in the germline V gene (reference sequence). Germline trimming cut 5 bases from V and 3 bases from J; bases unmatched to any gene: 4. CDR3 size: 14 residues. The chain's CDR3 is CASSPGGDNQPQHF. In nucleotides, the CDR3 is TGTGCCAGCAGCCCAGGGGGGGACAATCAGCCCCAGCATTTT.

J is TRBJ2-3 and V is TRBV9; 12 positions match TRBD2. The CDR3 is made up of 15 amino acids. With V trimmed by 3 bases and J by 6 bases, 5 bases remained unmatched. CDR1 is SGDLS and CDR2 is YYNGEE in the germline V gene. CDR3 region: CASSELAGGSDTQYF. In nucleotides, the CDR3 is TGTGCCAGCAGCGAACTAGCGGGAGGTTCTGATACGCAGTATTTT. Combining the CDR3 with reference TRBV9 and TRBJ2-3 gives the whole variable domain DSGVTQTPKHLITATGQRVTLRCSPRSGDLSVYWYQQSLDQGLQFLIQYYNGEERAKGNILERFSAQQFPDLHSELNLSSLELGDSALYFCASSELAGGSDTQYFGPGTRLTVL.

V usage is TRBV9 and J usage is TRBJ2-5; D call uncertain. The CDR3 is 15 amino acids. Germline-derived CDR1 and CDR2 are SGDLS and YYNGEE. Trimming removed 0 bases at V and 5 bases at J, with 14 bases between. For the CDR3, the DNA is TGTGCCAGCAGCGTAGATAATGGGGTGCGGGAGACCCAGTACTTC. Amino acid sequence: CASSVDNGVRETQYF.

The genes are TRBV5-4 and TRBJ2-2; perhaps D is TRBD1 or TRBD2 (7 bases each). With 6 bases removed from V and 5 bases from J, the gap between germline ends came to 17 bases. This CDR3 contains 15 residues. From germline, CDR1 is SGHNT and CDR2 YYREEE (reference sequence). CDR3 in DNA: TGTGCCAGCATTGGGGAGGGGGCGAGGACCGGGGAGCTGTTTTTT. This translates into CASIGEGARTGELFF.

As to this clone: Other DNA sequences in the sample encode the same CDR3. This chain joins TRBV27 and TRBJ2-1; D remains ambiguous. V shed 6 bases and J shed 0 bases, with 6 bases lying between them. Germline loops: CDR1 MNHEY, CDR2 SMNVEV (reference sequence). The CDR3 is 13 residues long. The DNA of the CDR3 is TGTGCCAGCAGGCGAAGCTCCTACAATGAGCAGTTCTTC. This sequence encodes CASRRSSYNEQFF.

The chain links TRBV27 to TRBJ1-5; a weak D match, TRBD1 (5 bases). This CDR3 contains 17 residues. CDR1 and CDR2 from the germline V gene are MNHEY and SMNVEV (reference sequence). Trimming cost V 4 bases and J 4 bases, with 20 bases left between them. The CDR3 reads CASSSLEGWDWNQPQHF. CDR3 in DNA: TGTGCCAGCAGTTCCCTCGAGGGGTGGGACTGGAATCAGCCCCAGCATTTT.

The chain combines TRBV7-9 with TRBJ1-5; 7 nucleotides line up with TRBD1. Germline loops: CDR1 SEHNR, CDR2 FQNEAQ (reference sequence). V shed 5 bases, J shed 2 bases, and the junction held 12 bases outside the gene matches. The CDR3 sequence is 17 residues long. The CDR3 DNA follows: TGTGCCAGCAGCCATCGACAGGGCAAGGGAGGCAATCAGCCCCAGCATTTT. This gives the protein CASSHRQGKGGNQPQHF.

V gene TRBV28 combines with J gene TRBJ2-2; 13 positions match TRBD2. From germline, CDR1 is MDHEN and CDR2 SYDVKM. The CDR3 totals 14 residues. After removal of 5 bases from V and 8 bases from J, the junction contained 2 bases not matched to a gene. The CDR3 sequence: CASSTSGRVGELFF. The DNA of the CDR3 is TGTGCCAGCAGTACTAGCGGGAGGGTAGGGGAGCTGTTTTTT.

The chain has TRBV4-2 and TRBJ2-2; 10 bases match TRBD2. This CDR3 contains 17 residues. V was pared by 3 bases and J by 3 bases, with 7 bases of the junction left unmatched. Germline CDR1 and CDR2: LGHNA and YNFKEQ. CDR3 sequence: CASSHPLAGVDTGELFF. In nucleotides, the CDR3 is TGTGCCAGCAGCCACCCCCTAGCGGGAGTGGACACCGGGGAGCTGTTTTTT.

The chain uses TRBV29-1 and TRBJ2-1; D remains unclear. Looked up from germline, CDR1 is SQVTM and CDR2 is ANQGSEA. The CDR3 length is 14 residues. V gave up 3 bases and J gave up 0 bases, with 9 bases separating them. The CDR3 is CSVEMESSYNEQFF. DNA of the CDR3: TGCAGCGTTGAGATGGAAAGCTCCTACAATGAGCAGTTCTTC.

The chain is built from TRBV7-9 and TRBJ1-5; TRBD1 aligns across 7 bases. This CDR3 is built from 15 residues. Trimming took 5 bases from V and 0 from J; bases not matched to a gene: 4. The germline CDR1 and CDR2 sequences are SEHNR and FQNEAQ (reference sequence). CDR3: CASSGDRVSNQPQHF. The DNA of the CDR3 is TGTGCCAGCAGCGGAGACAGGGTTAGCAATCAGCCCCAGCATTTT.

The chain has TRBV28 and TRBJ2-1, with D perhaps TRBD1 or TRBD2 (5 bases each). The CDR3 loop spans 16 amino acids. The germline gives CDR1 MDHEN, CDR2 SYDVKM. The V gene lost 4 bases and the J gene lost 8 bases, with 21 bases spanning the gap. The CDR3 here is CASSYTGTDPLDEQFF. The CDR3 nucleotides are TGTGCCAGCAGTTACACCGGGACGGACCCCTTGGATGAGCAGTTCTTC.

This chain connects TRBV7-9 to TRBJ2-3, with 7 bases lining up with TRBD2. The CDR3 contains 11 residues. Trimming at V came to 8 bases and at J to 4 bases, leaving 0 bases not matched to a gene. Germline V gives CDR1 SEHNR, CDR2 FQNEAQ (reference sequence). The CDR3 sequence is CASGGADTQYF. CDR3 nucleotides: TGTGCCAGCGGGGGGGCAGATACGCAGTATTTT. The whole variable domain, remainder taken from reference TRBV7-9 and TRBJ2-3, is DTGVSQNPRHKITKRGQNVTFRCDPISEHNRLYWYRQTLGQGPEFLTYFQNEAQLEKSRLLSDRFSAERPKGSFSTLEIQRTEQGDSAMYLCASGGADTQYFGPGTRLTVL.

The chain carries TRBV7-9 and TRBJ1-4; no reliable D call. V lost 4 bases and J lost 7, with 7 bases in between. CDR1 is SEHNR and CDR2 is FQNEAQ in the germline V gene (reference sequence). The CDR3 extends over 12 amino acids. For the CDR3, the DNA is TGTGCCAGCAGCTGGGAGATTGAAAAACTGTTTTTT. It translates to CASSWEIEKLFF.

The rearrangement joins TRBV5-1 to TRBJ2-7; the D is unclear. V lost 1 base to trimming and J lost 4 bases, with 9 bases between them. Germline CDR1 and CDR2: SGHRS and YFSETQ. This CDR3 has 13 residues. DNA for the CDR3: TGCGCCAGCAGCTTGACTTGGAGTTACGAGCAGTACTTC. Translated, it gives CASSLTWSYEQYF.

Concerning this clone: Other nucleotide sequences from this sample produce the same CDR3. The chain employs TRBV9 and TRBJ2-1; D tentatively fits TRBD1 or TRBD2 (5 bases each). With 4 bases removed from V and 8 bases from J, the gap between germline ends came to 10 bases. CDR3 length equals 12 residues. Germline CDR1 and CDR2: SGDLS and YYNGEE. CDR3 sequence (DNA): TGTGCCAGCAGCCCTGGGGGTGATGAGCAGTTCTTC. It encodes CASSPGGDEQFF.

This clone has just one count. The chain employs TRBV29-1 and TRBJ2-2, with 8 positions matching TRBD2. The CDR3 loop spans 14 amino acids. With V trimmed by 6 bases and J by 5 bases, 8 bases remained unmatched. Germline CDR1 is SQVTM and CDR2 is ANQGSEA. The CDR3 here is CSVAGGAWTGELFF. The CDR3 DNA reads TGCAGCGTGGCGGGGGGCGCCTGGACCGGGGAGCTGTTTTTT.

The chain joins TRBV7-6 to TRBJ2-3; 9 nucleotides align to TRBD2. The CDR3 covers 16 residues. J was trimmed by 5 bases and V by 1 base; bases with no gene match: 7. From germline, CDR1 is SGHVS and CDR2 FNYEAQ. CDR3 loop: CASSLEFGTSRDTQYF. The CDR3 region has the DNA TGTGCCAGCAGCTTAGAGTTTGGGACTAGCCGAGATACGCAGTATTTT.

The CDR3 sequence: CASSLPRLMNTEAFF. CDR3 nucleotides: TGTGCCAGCAGCTTGCCCAGGCTCATGAACACTGAAGCTTTCTTT. V and J are TRBV5-8 and TRBJ1-1; D is undetermined. The CDR3 length is 15 residues. Trimming took off 1 base at V and 0 bases at J, with 10 bases between the two ends. CDR1 SGHTS and CDR2 YDEGEE come from the germline V gene.

The V and J genes are TRBV27 and TRBJ2-1; D remains unclear. The germline CDR1 and CDR2 sequences are MNHEY and SMNVEV (reference sequence). This CDR3 has 14 residues. The V end was cut by 6 bases, the J end by 1 base, with 10 bases between. Here the CDR3 reads CASRESGSYNEQFF. The CDR3 region has the DNA TGTGCCAGCAGAGAATCCGGGTCCTACAATGAGCAGTTCTTC.

The chain links TRBV2 to TRBJ2-2, with D tentatively TRBD1 (6 bases). From germline, CDR1 is SNHLY and CDR2 FYNNEI. V lost 7 bases and J lost 0, with 15 bases in between. There are 16 residues in the CDR3. The CDR3 DNA sequence: TGTGCCAGCACCCCGAGGAGGACAGCGAACACCGGGGAGCTGTTTTTT. As protein: CASTPRRTANTGELFF.

This clone was seen a handful of times. J is TRBJ2-1 and V is TRBV10-1; D may be TRBD2 (5 bases). Trimming shortened V by 4 bases and J by 0 bases, and 13 bases separated the two germline ends. The length of the CDR3 is 16 residues. CDR1 is WNHNN, CDR2 SYGVQD, per germline (reference sequence). This CDR3 is CASSGVGVGSYNEQFF. DNA for the CDR3: TGCGCCAGCAGTGGGGTCGGGGTCGGCTCCTACAATGAGCAGTTCTTC.

The chain couples TRBV4-2 to TRBJ2-1; D not resolved. This CDR3 contains 16 residues. Germline V gene lookup returns CDR1 LGHNA and CDR2 YNFKEQ. V was cut by 0 bases and J by 2 bases, with 11 bases left in between. CDR3 sequence reads: CASSQDRSATYNEQFF. CDR3 coding DNA: TGTGCCAGCAGCCAAGATCGAAGCGCAACCTACAATGAGCAGTTCTTC.

The V and J genes are TRBV19 and TRBJ2-7; D possibly corresponds to TRBD2 (6 bases). V shed 5 bases and J shed 3 bases, with 8 bases lying between them. Germline-derived CDR1 and CDR2 are LNHDA and SQIVND (reference sequence). This CDR3 spans 12 amino acids. The CDR3 protein is CASSRDFYEQYF. CDR3 nucleotides: TGTGCCAGTAGTCGGGACTTCTACGAGCAGTACTTC.

This clone was seen once. The chain employs TRBV5-8 and TRBJ2-3; 11 bases map to TRBD2. V trimming: 5 bases; J trimming: 6 bases; junction bases outside the gene matches: 8. CDR3 size: 15 residues. Germline V lookup: CDR1 SGHTS, CDR2 YDEGEE. The CDR3 DNA is TGTGCCAGCAGTTCCGGGACTAGCGGCGGGGATACGCAGTATTTT. Amino acid sequence: CASSSGTSGGDTQYF.

The chain carries TRBV6-4 and TRBJ2-2; possibly TRBD2 for D (5 bases). Germline assignment: CDR1 MRHNA and CDR2 SNTAGT. V was trimmed by 3 bases and J by 4 bases, leaving 12 bases between them. The CDR3 covers 15 residues. CDR3 nucleotides: TGTGCCAGCAGTGAATGGCTAGCCCCCACCGGGGAGCTGTTTTTT. This gives the protein CASSEWLAPTGELFF.

The chain links TRBV9 to TRBJ1-2; 7 nucleotides align to TRBD1. This CDR3 is 15 amino acids long. The J segment lost 4 bases and the V segment lost 3 bases, leaving 9 bases of the junction unmatched. The V gene's germline CDR1 is SGDLS and CDR2 YYNGEE. The CDR3 region has the DNA TGTGCCAGCAGCGGTGGGCCGACAGGGACCTATGGCTACACCTTC. Encoded protein: CASSGGPTGTYGYTF.

This sequence joins TRBV4-2 and TRBJ2-3; the D gene is possibly TRBD1 (6 bases). Germline CDR1 LGHNA, CDR2 YNFKEQ. V was pared by 1 base and J by 0 bases, with 17 bases between. The CDR3 sequence is 18 residues long. The CDR3 loop is CASSQVPGQIQSTDTQYF. DNA for the CDR3: TGTGCCAGCAGCCAAGTCCCTGGACAGATCCAGAGCACAGATACGCAGTATTTT.